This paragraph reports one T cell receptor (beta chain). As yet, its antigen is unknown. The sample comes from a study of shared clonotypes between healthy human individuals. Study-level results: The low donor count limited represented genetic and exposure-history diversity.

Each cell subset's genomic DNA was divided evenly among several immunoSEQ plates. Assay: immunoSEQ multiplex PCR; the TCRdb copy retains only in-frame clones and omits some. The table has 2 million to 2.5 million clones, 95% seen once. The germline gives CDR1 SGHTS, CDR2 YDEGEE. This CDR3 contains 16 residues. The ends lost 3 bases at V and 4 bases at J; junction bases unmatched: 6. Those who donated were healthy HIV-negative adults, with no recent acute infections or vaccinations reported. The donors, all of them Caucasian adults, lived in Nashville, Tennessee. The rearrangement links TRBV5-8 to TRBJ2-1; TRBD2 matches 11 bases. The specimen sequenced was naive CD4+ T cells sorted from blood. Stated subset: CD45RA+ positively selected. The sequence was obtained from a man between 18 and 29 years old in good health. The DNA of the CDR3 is TGTGCCAGCAGCTCAACCGGGACTAGCGGATACAATGAGCAGTTCTTC. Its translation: CASSSTGTSGYNEQFF. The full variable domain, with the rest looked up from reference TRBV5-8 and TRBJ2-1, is EAGVTQSPTHLIKTRGQQATLRCSPISGHTSVYWYQQALGLGLQFLLWYDEGEERNRGNFPPRFSGRQFPNYSSELNVNALELEDSALYLCASSSTGTSGYNEQFFGPGTRLTVL.